The 11 T cell receptor beta chains listed next were all sequenced from one sample in a study of T cells in Graves' hyperthyroidism and ophthalmopathy (dated by TCRdb to about 2019). The library was built by means of multiplex PCR. Sequenced on an Illumina HiSeq 2000. Amplification of TCR beta CDR3 regions was carried out from RNA transcripts. For the first round of RT-PCR on the TCR CDR3, the HTBI primer set was used together with the Qiagen OneStep RT-PCR kit. TCRdb reprocessed the public reads (quality trimming at Q25 with fastp, clone calling with MiXCR) and kept in-frame beta chains. Identical CDR3 proteins give one entry, which carries the most common genes and DNA. The sample yields over 500,000 distinct CDR3 sequences; 16% were counted once. 25% to 30% of the sample is in the top ten clones. The sequencing sample was made of blood. Source of these receptors: a woman aged 30 to 39 with Graves' ophthalmopathy.

This clonotype was counted many times. The chain links TRBV20-1 to TRBJ2-7; 7 bases fit TRBD1. This CDR3 has 13 amino acids. With 6 bases clipped from V and 3 bases from J, the junction kept 8 bases outside the gene matches. Germline V gene data show CDR1 as DFQATT and CDR2 as SNEGSKA (reference sequence). In DNA, the CDR3 is TGCAGTGCCCAGTCGGGACAGCACTACGAGCAGTACTTC. It translates to CSAQSGQHYEQYF.

The rearrangement links TRBV14 to TRBJ2-1; no reliable D call. With 4 bases removed from V and 4 bases from J, the gap between germline ends came to 11 bases. CDR3 length: 14 residues. Per the germline V gene, CDR1 is SGHDN and CDR2 is FVKESK. The CDR3 sequence: CASSPQPAYNEQFF. The DNA for the CDR3 is TGTGCCAGCAGCCCCCAGCCCGCATACAATGAGCAGTTCTTC. Full variable domain (rest looked up from reference TRBV14 and TRBJ2-1): EAGVTQFPSHSVIEKGQTVTLRCDPISGHDNLYWYRRVMGKEIKFLLHFVKESKQDESGMPNNRFLAERTGGTYSTLKVQPAELEDSGVYFCASSPQPAYNEQFFGPGTRLTVL.

The genes are TRBV20-1 and TRBJ2-7, with D hard to call. From germline, CDR1 is DFQATT and CDR2 SNEGSKA (reference sequence). Trimming took off 3 bases at V and 3 bases at J, with 12 bases between the two ends. This CDR3 spans 13 amino acids. CDR3 coding DNA: TGCAGTGCTAGCCAGACCGCAGACTACGAGCAGTACTTC. Its translation is CSASQTADYEQYF.

The chain recombines TRBV5-8 with TRBJ2-7, with 9 positions matching TRBD1. The CDR3 has 16 amino acids. Germline trimming cut 4 bases from V and 1 base from J; bases unmatched to any gene: 9. Germline CDR1 SGHTS, CDR2 YDEGEE. The CDR3 nucleotides are TGTGCCAGCAGCCGACTTCGAGGACAGGGGTCCTACGAGCAGTACTTC. Amino acids: CASSRLRGQGSYEQYF.

This clonotype was found a few times. The chain carries TRBV6-1 and TRBJ2-1, with no clear D. The ends were cut back, 4 bases at V and 3 bases at J, with 7 bases in the middle. Germline-derived CDR1 and CDR2 are MNHNS and SASEGT. The CDR3 contains 13 residues. In DNA, the CDR3 is TGTGCCAGCAGTGGGGCTGACTACAATGAGCAGTTCTTC. Translation gives CASSGADYNEQFF.

This clonotype has ten or more counts. The chain employs TRBV2 and TRBJ1-5; D unresolved. Germline loops: CDR1 SNHLY, CDR2 FYNNEI. V lost 6 bases and J lost 3, with 12 bases in between. This CDR3 spans 14 amino acids. The CDR3 here is CASRHTETNQPQHF. CDR3 bases: TGTGCCAGCAGGCATACAGAGACCAATCAGCCCCAGCATTTT.

This chain links TRBV30 with TRBJ2-7; D uncertain. This CDR3 contains 13 residues. CDR1 and CDR2 from the germline V gene are GTSNPN and SVGIG (reference sequence). Trimming shortened V by 1 base and J by 4 bases, and 11 bases separated the two germline ends. CDR3 in amino acids: CAWSASTNYEQYF. In DNA form, the CDR3 reads TGTGCCTGGAGTGCTTCCACTAATTACGAGCAGTACTTC.

CDR3 DNA sequence: TGTGCCACCAGCAGAGGGAGGGATCCCCAGCATTTT. Its protein is CATSRGRDPQHF. The chain couples TRBV15 to TRBJ1-5; D remains ambiguous. The germline V and J ends were trimmed by 1 base and 10 bases, with 8 bases remaining between them. CDR3 length: 12 residues. Germline values: CDR1 LNHNV, CDR2 YYDKDF (reference sequence).

This clonotype was picked up many times. The CDR3 loop is CASSVDEGYGSETQYF. The CDR3 DNA reads as TGTGCCAGCAGCGTCGATGAGGGATACGGGTCGGAGACCCAGTACTTC. V usage is TRBV9 and J usage is TRBJ2-5; D is possibly TRBD2 (5 bases). The CDR3 is 16 residues long. CDR1 is SGDLS, CDR2 YYNGEE, per germline. V was cut by 2 bases and J by 5 bases, with 19 bases left in between.

At least ten counts were recorded for this clonotype. V usage is TRBV20-1 and J usage is TRBJ1-1, with TRBD1 matching over 7 bases. The CDR3 contains 13 residues. V lost 0 bases and J lost 5; bases outside the gene matches: 3. In germline, CDR1 is DFQATT, CDR2 SNEGSKA (reference sequence). The CDR3 reads CSAREGQRTEAFF. The CDR3 coding sequence is TGCAGTGCTAGAGAGGGACAGAGAACTGAAGCTTTCTTT.

The rearrangement uses TRBV20-1 and TRBJ2-1; D gene unclear. The CDR3 consists of 10 residues. Trimming removed 6 bases at V and 10 bases at J, with 10 bases between. Germline lookup yields CDR1 DFQATT and CDR2 SNEGSKA (reference sequence). The CDR3 here is CSAKYKEQFF. The CDR3 nucleotides are TGCAGTGCCAAATATAAGGAGCAGTTCTTC.